These T cell receptor beta chains were read from a single sample in a study of chemoradiotherapy in HPV16-positive cancers. Measured with immunoSEQ multiplex PCR; TCRdb has only the in-frame clones, and not every one. Altogether 17,000 or so clones are present, about three quarters being singletons, with the ten largest covering 7% to 9%. The sequencing here drew on tumor tissue, taken from a patient who underwent chemoradiotherapy. Source of these receptors: a human donor with HPV-associated anogenital cancer. Both conserved end residues are part of each CDR3. The order of the fields is J gene, clone size, V gene, D gene, CDR3 DNA, CDR3 protein. The D gene is left open where the match is weak. Some rows mark clone size as missing; the rest say once, few, many or name a class of expanded clone.

TRBJ2-3,.,TRBV4-2,TRBD2,TGTGCCAGCAGCCAAGGTACAGCGGGAGGGCCTTTAGATACGCAGTATTTT,CASSQGTAGGPLDTQYF
TRBJ2-7,.,TRBV18,.,TGTGCCAGCTCCCCGATACAAGGCCAATACGAGCAGTACTTC,CASSPIQGQYEQYF
TRBJ1-4,few,TRBV7-6,.,TGTGCCAGCAGCCAGGCCCGGAACGAAAAACTGTTTTTT,CASSQARNEKLFF
TRBJ1-2,.,TRBV19,TRBD1,TGTGCCAGTAGTCCCAATCTAGGGACAGCTCTCTATGGCTACACCTTC,CASSPNLGTALYGYTF
TRBJ2-7,.,TRBV18,TRBD1,TGTGCCAGCTCACATCTAGGACAGGGGGTCTACGAGCAGTACTTC,CASSHLGQGVYEQYF
TRBJ2-1,.,TRBV7-2,TRBD2,TGTGCCAGCAGCTTACAAGCGGGAGGTCACAATGAGCAGTTCTTC,CASSLQAGGHNEQFF
TRBJ1-1,.,TRBV5-5,.,TGTGCCAGTATCATGGGGGTCAGCACTGAAGCTTTCTTT,CASIMGVSTEAFF
TRBJ2-3,few,TRBV5-1,TRBD2,TGCGCCAGCAGCTGGCCACTAGCGGGGGGGAGCACAGATACGCAGTATTTT,CASSWPLAGGSTDTQYF
TRBJ1-4,once,TRBV7-9,.,TGTGCCAGCAGCCAGAGAGTAGAGGGGGAAAAACTGTTTTTT,CASSQRVEGEKLFF
TRBJ1-6,.,TRBV5-1,.,TGCGCCAGCAGCTTGGGCGGATGGGGAGTTTCACCCCTCCACTTT,CASSLGGWGVSPLHF
TRBJ2-1,.,TRBV5-6,TRBD1,TGTGCCAGCAGCCCCCCGACAGGGTTAAACAATGAGCAGTTCTTC,CASSPPTGLNNEQFF
TRBJ1-2,.,TRBV15,TRBD1,TGTGCCACCAGCAGAGATAGACAGGGATATGGCTACACCTTC,CATSRDRQGYGYTF
TRBJ2-1,.,TRBV7-7,TRBD1,TGTGCTAGCGGACAGGGCCATGAGCAGTTCTTC,CASGQGHEQFF
TRBJ2-3,.,TRBV6-5,.,TGTGCCAGCAACGGAGGGACCACAGATACGCAGTATTTT,CASNGGTTDTQYF
TRBJ1-2,once,TRBV29-1,.,TGCAGCGTTGTTGGCGGCAGGGCGAGCTATGGCTACACCTTC,CSVVGGRASYGYTF
TRBJ1-3,.,TRBV2,.,TGTGCCACCGGACGGGAGGCAGCTGGAAACACCATATATTTT,CATGREAAGNTIYF
TRBJ1-4,.,TRBV7-2,.,TGTGCCAGCAGCTCGTGGGGGGGAGAAAAACTGTTTTTT,CASSSWGGEKLFF
TRBJ1-2,.,TRBV10-3,.,TGTGCCATCGGGGAGGGGGTCGGGAGAGACTACACCTTC,CAIGEGVGRDYTF
TRBJ1-3,.,TRBV27,.,TGTGCCAGCAGTTATGGACAGGGAAACACCATATATTTT,CASSYGQGNTIYF
TRBJ1-4,.,TRBV28,.,TGTGCCTCAGCGTCGGGCAGCGCTAGAGGGGATGAAAAACTGTTTTTT,CASASGSARGDEKLFF
TRBJ2-3,.,TRBV13,TRBD1,TGTGCCAGCAGCGAATTCAATCCGGGACAGAAACGGTATTTT,CASSEFNPGQKRYF
TRBJ2-4,.,TRBV29-1,.,TGCAGCGTTGACAGGGGGGGAGTTCAGTACTTC,CSVDRGGVQYF
TRBJ2-1,.,TRBV10-3,TRBD1,TGTGCCAGCAGAGTGGGACAGGGTCTGAATGAGCAGTTCTTC,CASRVGQGLNEQFF
TRBJ1-3,few,TRBV11-2,.,TGTGCCAGCAGCTCGGACGGTAACTCTGGAAACACCATATATTTT,CASSSDGNSGNTIYF
TRBJ1-4,.,TRBV9,TRBD1,TGTGCCAGCAGCGTAGGACAGGGGGCGACTAATGAAAAACTGTTTTTT,CASSVGQGATNEKLFF
TRBJ2-3,.,TRBV11-1,TRBD1,TGTGCCAGCAGCTTAGCCCCGACAGGGGGCACAGATACGCAGTATTTT,CASSLAPTGGTDTQYF
TRBJ1-6,.,TRBV28,TRBD1,TGTGCCAGCAGTCTTACGACAGGGTCTAATTCACCCCTCCACTTT,CASSLTTGSNSPLHF
TRBJ2-1,few,TRBV28,.,TGTGCCAGCAGTTTAGAGAACTACCACAATGAGCAGTTCTTC,CASSLENYHNEQFF
TRBJ1-2,.,TRBV2,TRBD1,TGTGCCAGCAGTGAACAGGGGGGCTATGGCTACACCTTC,CASSEQGGYGYTF
TRBJ2-7,.,TRBV6-5,TRBD1,TGTGCCAGCAGTATAAGACAGGGCTACGAGCAGTACTTC,CASSIRQGYEQYF
TRBJ2-3,.,TRBV5-1,TRBD2,TGCGCCAGCAGACTAGCGGGAGATACGCAGTATTTT,CASRLAGDTQYF
TRBJ1-5,.,TRBV6-5,.,TGTGCCAGCAGTTACCGGGACGGTCATCAGCCCCAGCATTTT,CASSYRDGHQPQHF